The table lists the clone carrying this T cell receptor (beta chain) with a few counts. One end of the junction is discordant with germline, which a read error may explain. Measured with immunoSEQ multiplex PCR; TCRdb has only the in-frame clones, and not every one. Of some 110,000 clones listed, roughly 79% are singletons. The data originate from a study of blood T cell repertoires in COVID-19. Germline V gene data show CDR1 as DFQATT and CDR2 as SNEGSKA (reference sequence). The length of the CDR3 is 8 residues. The chain uses TRBV20-1 and TRBJ1-6; D unclear. The receptor was isolated from an elderly man with acute or convalescent COVID-19. Sequenced: peripheral blood. The CDR3 coding sequence is TGCAGTGCAGAGGGAGTTGGCTTT. Protein: CSAEGVGF.